The clone carrying this TCR beta chain was picked up many times. The CDR3 contains 13 residues. Germline V gene data show CDR1 as SQVTM and CDR2 as ANQGSEA. The ends were cut back, 2 bases at V and 2 bases at J, with 6 bases in the middle. This specimen belongs to a study of response to subunit inactivated influenza vaccine. Via MiXCR, TCRdb re-called the RT-PCR reads, giving one row per CDR3 protein. The sample lists about 520,000 distinct CDR3 sequences, about 7.2% occurring once. This receptor was obtained from a man in his fifties or sixties who received an inactivated influenza vaccine. The V call is TRBV29-1, the J call TRBJ2-2; D gene uncertain. Material: PBMCs from blood, obtained approximately 25 months after vaccination. This CDR3 is CSVESTNTGELFF. The CDR3 nucleotides are TGCAGCGTTGAAAGCACTAACACCGGGGAGCTGTTTTTT.